This T cell receptor (beta chain) was observed in a study of cytomegalovirus exposure and HLA in healthy donors. The CDR3 is 17 residues long. V trimming: 3 bases; J trimming: 4 bases; junction bases outside the gene matches: 16. The V gene's germline CDR1 is GTSNPN and CDR2 SVGIG (reference sequence). A multiplex PCR was run with 60 Vbeta primers and 13 Jbeta primers. Generated by immunoSEQ multiplex PCR, the TCRdb table keeps only in-frame clones and is missing some. The sample holds roughly 140,000 clones; less than 85% are singletons and the top ten take 6.8%. What was sequenced was PBMCs. This rearrangement joins TRBV30 to TRBJ1-1, with 8 nucleotides matching TRBD1. This sequence originates from a man in his forties or fifties in good health and CMV-seropositive. The chain's CDR3 is CAWSARRQGRRSTEAFF. The CDR3 nucleotides read TGTGCCTGGAGCGCCCGAAGACAGGGGAGAAGGTCCACTGAAGCTTTCTTT.